A selection of T cell receptor beta chains follows, all from one sample in a study of vaccination effects on CD4 cells after COVID-19. These TCRs are of unknown antigen specificity. Using immunoSEQ multiplex PCR, the repertoire was profiled, and TCRdb retains in-frame clones only, with some absent. The sample records roughly 46,000 clones, around 74% being singletons. The input for sequencing was CD4+ T cells from PBMCs cultured with HCoV-OC43 spike peptides, taken after COVID-19 vaccination. Receptors originate from a human donor who received a COVID-19 vaccine. Each CDR3 is given with its conserved first and last residue. Fields, in order: J gene, CDR3 length, D gene, V gene, clone size, CDR3 DNA, CDR3 protein. The D gene is left open where the match is weak. A clone size is listed for some rows: how often the clone was seen (once, few, many), or a class if it is expanded.

TRBJ2-1	15	NA	TRBV6-1	NA	TGTGCCAGCAGTGACCTTCTCCGTAGGGGGAATGAGCAGTTCTTC	CASSDLLRRGNEQFF
TRBJ2-3	13	NA	TRBV5-1	once	TGCGCCAGCAGCTTGGATATGGGAAATACGCAGTATTTT	CASSLDMGNTQYF
TRBJ1-2	18	TRBD1	TRBV19	NA	TGTGCCAGTAGTACGGGACAGGCGGTTAGGGGACCTAACTATGGCTACACCTTC	CASSTGQAVRGPNYGYTF
TRBJ2-3	16	TRBD1	TRBV29-1	NA	TGCAGCGTTGAATCTTTCCGGCAGGGGGTCACAGATACGCAGTATTTT	CSVESFRQGVTDTQYF
TRBJ2-5	13	TRBD1	TRBV11-2	NA	TGTGCCAGCAGCTGGACAGGGGGAGAGACCCAGTACTTC	CASSWTGGETQYF
TRBJ1-2	10	NA	TRBV30	NA	TGTGCCTGGAGTGACTATGGCTACACCTTC	CAWSDYGYTF
TRBJ1-3	14	NA	TRBV6-4	NA	TGTGCCAGAGGCCTACAACGCCCTGGAAACACCATATATTTT	CARGLQRPGNTIYF
TRBJ2-4	18	TRBD2	TRBV10-1	NA	TGCGCCAGCAGTGAGACATCGGGACTACGATTAGCCAAAAACATTCAGTACTTC	CASSETSGLRLAKNIQYF
TRBJ1-2	14	TRBD1	TRBV6-4	NA	TGTGCCAGCAACCGGGACAGCCCTAACTATGGCTACACCTTC	CASNRDSPNYGYTF
TRBJ2-5	14	NA	TRBV10-2	NA	TGCGCCAGCAGTCGTGGAGAGCCTCAAGAGACCCAGTACTTC	CASSRGEPQETQYF
TRBJ2-1	15	NA	TRBV11-3	NA	TGTGCCAGCAGCCCTGGAGAGGGACGGGGCAATGAGCAGTTCTTC	CASSPGEGRGNEQFF
TRBJ1-1	14	NA	TRBV7-8	NA	TGTGCCAGCAGCTTAGGGACAGCGAACACTGAAGCTTTCTTT	CASSLGTANTEAFF
TRBJ2-7	15	TRBD2	TRBV25-1	few	TGTGCCAGCAGTGGACCCGAGCGGGGGTACTACGAGCAGTACTTC	CASSGPERGYYEQYF
TRBJ1-2	19	TRBD1	TRBV7-2	NA	TGTGCCAGCAGCTTAGCGGGGATAGGGACAGGGGGTTTTAGCTATGGCTACACCTTC	CASSLAGIGTGGFSYGYTF
TRBJ1-6	15	NA	TRBV6-1	NA	TGTGCCAGCAGTGAATTGGGTAGGGCGGGTTCACCCCTCCACTTT	CASSELGRAGSPLHF
TRBJ1-1	15	NA	TRBV6-5	NA	TGTGCCAGCAGTTACCAGGGGCAGGCGAACACTGAAGCTTTCTTT	CASSYQGQANTEAFF
TRBJ2-2	13	NA	TRBV12-3/TRBV12-4	NA	TGTGCCAGCAGTTCCCAACTCACCGGGGAGCTGTTTTTT	CASSSQLTGELFF
TRBJ2-6	14	NA	TRBV10-3	NA	TGTGCCATCAGTGACCCCTCTGGGGCCAACGTCCTGACTTTC	CAISDPSGANVLTF
TRBJ2-7	12	NA	TRBV7-9	NA	TGTGCCAGCAGCCAGACTCGCTACGAGCAGTACTTC	CASSQTRYEQYF
TRBJ2-7	12	NA	TRBV18	NA	TGTGCCAGCTCCCCAAGCTCCTACGAGCAGTACTTC	CASSPSSYEQYF
TRBJ1-4	17	NA	TRBV4-1	NA	TGCGCCAGCCGATTAAGGGGGAGAGAACTATTTAATGAAAAACTGTTTTTT	CASRLRGRELFNEKLFF
TRBJ2-7	14	NA	TRBV19	NA	TGTGCCACTCGGCTAGGGACGGGAAGCTACGAGCAGTACTTC	CATRLGTGSYEQYF
TRBJ1-2	16	NA	TRBV4-1	NA	TGCGCCAGCAGCCTGGGTGGGGGACAAGCTAACTATGGCTACACCTTC	CASSLGGGQANYGYTF
TRBJ2-7	14	NA	TRBV7-9	NA	TGTGCCAGCAGCCATAAAATGGGTTCCCACGAGCAGTACTTC	CASSHKMGSHEQYF
TRBJ1-1	13	NA	TRBV6-5	NA	TGTGCCAGCAGTAAAAGGGTTGCCACTGAAGCTTTCTTT	CASSKRVATEAFF
TRBJ1-1	15	NA	TRBV5-1	NA	TGCGCCAGCAGCTTGGCCGGTGGCTATAGGAGTGAAGCTTTCTTT	CASSLAGGYRSEAFF
TRBJ2-7	16	TRBD2	TRBV2	NA	TGTGCCAGCAGTGAAAGGGGGACTAGCCGCTCCTACGAGCAGTACTTC	CASSERGTSRSYEQYF
TRBJ2-7	12	NA	TRBV10-3	NA	TGTGCCATAACGGGATCCACTTACGAGCAGTACTTC	CAITGSTYEQYF
TRBJ2-5	13	NA	TRBV5-4	NA	TGTGCCAGCAGCTTGGCCTTCCAAGAGACCCAGTACTTC	CASSLAFQETQYF
TRBJ2-1	13	NA	TRBV20-1	NA	TGCAGTGCTAGTATACCAGCCTACAATGAGCAGTTCTTC	CSASIPAYNEQFF
TRBJ2-5	17	TRBD2	TRBV5-4	NA	TGTGCCAGCAGCTTGGGTCTTTTAGCGGGACTCCAAGAGACCCAGTACTTC	CASSLGLLAGLQETQYF
TRBJ1-1	14	TRBD1	TRBV6-5	NA	TGTGCCAGCAGACCCAAACAGGGGGCGGATGAAGCTTTCTTT	CASRPKQGADEAFF
TRBJ1-2	15	NA	TRBV6-4	few	TGTGCCAGCCGCCAATCCCCGGGCGGAGGCTATGGCTACACCTTC	CASRQSPGGGYGYTF
TRBJ2-3	13	NA	TRBV18	once	TGTGCCAGCTCACCATCTCACCTAGATACGCAGTATTTT	CASSPSHLDTQYF
TRBJ2-5	15	TRBD1	TRBV15	once	TGTGCCACCAGCAGGGGACAGGGAAACCAAGAGACCCAGTACTTC	CATSRGQGNQETQYF
TRBJ1-2	17	TRBD1	TRBV5-6	NA	TGTGCCAGCAGCCACGGACAGGGGGGGGGACTAGGCTATGGCTACACCTTC	CASSHGQGGGLGYGYTF
TRBJ2-3	15	NA	TRBV7-2	NA	TGTGCCAGCAGCGTCTCAGGGAGTAGCACAGATACGCAGTATTTT	CASSVSGSSTDTQYF
TRBJ2-7	18	NA	TRBV4-1	once	TGCGCCAGCAGCCAAGATTGGGGGCCGGGTGAAGTTAGCTACGAGCAGTACTTC	CASSQDWGPGEVSYEQYF
TRBJ1-5	16	TRBD1	TRBV27	NA	TGTGCCAGCAGCCCAGACAGGGTCTATAGCAATCAGCCCCAGCATTTT	CASSPDRVYSNQPQHF
TRBJ1-6	15	NA	TRBV6-1	NA	TGTGCCAGCAGTGAAAGGGCGGTGAGTAATTCACCCCTCCACTTT	CASSERAVSNSPLHF
TRBJ2-5	16	TRBD1	TRBV9	NA	TGTGCCAGCAGCGTAGGGTCAGGGGGCAACCAAGAGACCCAGTACTTC	CASSVGSGGNQETQYF
TRBJ1-5	14	NA	TRBV9	NA	TGTGCCAGCTGCGGTCGAGGGGGTAATCAGCCCCAGCATTTT	CASCGRGGNQPQHF
TRBJ1-3	14	NA	TRBV18	once	TGTGCCAGCACAACCACTGCGGCCCTGGACACCATATATTTT	CASTTTAALDTIYF
TRBJ2-4	15	NA	TRBV15	NA	TGTGCCACCAGCAGAGACACAGGGACCAAAAACATTCAGTACTTC	CATSRDTGTKNIQYF
TRBJ2-3	15	TRBD2	TRBV6-5	NA	TGTGCCAGCAGATCCCTAGCGGGAGGGGCAGATACGCAGTATTTT	CASRSLAGGADTQYF
TRBJ2-7	17	TRBD2	TRBV13	NA	TGTGCCAGCAGCCCGCCACGACTAGCGGGAGAGCCCTACGAGCAGTACTTC	CASSPPRLAGEPYEQYF
TRBJ2-5	18	TRBD2	TRBV6-6	NA	TGTGCCAGCAGTCCCGGACTAGCGGGAGGGCCGAGTTGGGAGACCCAGTACTTC	CASSPGLAGGPSWETQYF
TRBJ1-2	15	NA	TRBV5-6	NA	TGTGCCAGCAGCTTGGGCCAGCCCCAAGGTTATGGCTACACCTTC	CASSLGQPQGYGYTF
TRBJ1-5	15	TRBD1	TRBV2	NA	TGTGCCAGCAGCGAGGGACAGCAATTAAATCAGCCCCAGCATTTT	CASSEGQQLNQPQHF
TRBJ1-2	13	NA	TRBV20-1	few	TGCAGTGCTAGTGGGAGCACTAACTATGGCTACACCTTC	CSASGSTNYGYTF
TRBJ1-1	15	NA	TRBV6-5	NA	TGTGCCAGCACTACCCAAACTACAGGGAACACTGAAGCTTTCTTT	CASTTQTTGNTEAFF